This T cell receptor beta chain appears in the sequencing data of a study of blood T cell repertoires in COVID-19. Study-wide context: The United States, Italy and Spain were the sources of the acute and convalescent COVID-19 samples. In each case, the material was cDNA or gDNA derived from T cells, B-cell-depleted T cells, or PBMCs.

Original methodology: How many nucleated cells were present was estimated from reference gene primer amplification. The assay was immunoSEQ multiplex PCR, and TCRdb's table has in-frame clones only and misses some. V, J and clone size were drawn from that table, and D and trimming were deduced from the DNA. Here the sample spans nearly 250,000 clones, approximately 86% being singletons. This clone appeared once. This clonotype was obtained from a woman in her sixties who had recovered from COVID-19. The sample taken for sequencing was peripheral blood.

The CDR3 DNA is TGCAGCGTTGAAAGGACAGGGACGAGGAATGAGCAGTTCTTC. Translated: CSVERTGTRNEQFF. V usage is TRBV29-1 and J usage is TRBJ2-1; TRBD1 matches at 8 bases. Germline assignment: CDR1 SQVTM and CDR2 ANQGSEA. The V gene end was trimmed by 2 bases and the J gene end by 7 bases; junction bases not matched to a gene: 7. CDR3 length: 14 residues.